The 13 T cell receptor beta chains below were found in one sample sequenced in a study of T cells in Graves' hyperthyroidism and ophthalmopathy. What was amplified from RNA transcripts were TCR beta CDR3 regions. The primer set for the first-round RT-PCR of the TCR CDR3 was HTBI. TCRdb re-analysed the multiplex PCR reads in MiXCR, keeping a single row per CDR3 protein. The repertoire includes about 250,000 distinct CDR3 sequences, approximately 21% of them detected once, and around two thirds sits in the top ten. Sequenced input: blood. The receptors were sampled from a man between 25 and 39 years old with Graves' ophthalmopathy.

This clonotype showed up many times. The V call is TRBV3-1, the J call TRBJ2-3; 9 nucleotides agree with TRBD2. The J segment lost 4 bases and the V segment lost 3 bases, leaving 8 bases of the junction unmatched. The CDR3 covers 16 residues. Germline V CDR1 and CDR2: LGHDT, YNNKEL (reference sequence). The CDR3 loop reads CASSQLAGERADTQYF. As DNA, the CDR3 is TGTGCCAGCAGCCAGTTAGCGGGAGAACGAGCAGATACGCAGTATTTT.

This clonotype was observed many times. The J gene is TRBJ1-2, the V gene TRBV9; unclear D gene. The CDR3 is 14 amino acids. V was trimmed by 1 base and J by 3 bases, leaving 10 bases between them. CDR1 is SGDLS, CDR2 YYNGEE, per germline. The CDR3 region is CASSVSGGYYGYTF. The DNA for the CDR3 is TGTGCCAGCAGCGTATCCGGCGGGTACTATGGCTACACCTTC.

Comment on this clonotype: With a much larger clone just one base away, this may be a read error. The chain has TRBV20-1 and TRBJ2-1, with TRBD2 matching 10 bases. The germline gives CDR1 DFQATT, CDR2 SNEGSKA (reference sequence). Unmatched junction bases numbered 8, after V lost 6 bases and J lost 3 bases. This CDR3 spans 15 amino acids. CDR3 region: CSAVILAGVYNEQFF. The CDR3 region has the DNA TGCAGTGCCGTAATTCTAGCGGGAGTCTACAATGAGCAGTTCTTC.

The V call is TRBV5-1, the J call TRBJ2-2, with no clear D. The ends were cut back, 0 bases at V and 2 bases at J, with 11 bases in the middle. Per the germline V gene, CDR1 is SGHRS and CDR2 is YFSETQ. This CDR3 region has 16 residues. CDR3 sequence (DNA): TGCGCCAGCAGCTTGGGGGGTAGCTCCAACACCGGGGAGCTGTTTTTT. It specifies CASSLGGSSNTGELFF. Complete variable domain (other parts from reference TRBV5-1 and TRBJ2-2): KAGVTQTPRYLIKTRGQQVTLSCSPISGHRSVSWYQQTPGQGLQFLFEYFSETQRNKGNFPGRFSGRQFSNSRSEMNVSTLELGDSALYLCASSLGGSSNTGELFFGEGSRLTVL.

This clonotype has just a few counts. The CDR3 region is CATSDWGTSGRNEQFF. The DNA for the CDR3 is TGTGCCACCAGTGACTGGGGGACTAGCGGGCGCAATGAGCAGTTCTTC. This chain connects TRBV24-1 to TRBJ2-1; 12 nucleotides match TRBD2. V shed 4 bases and J 6 bases; nucleotides not matched to a gene: 6. The CDR3 sequence is 16 residues long. The germline CDR1 and CDR2 sequences are KGHDR and SFDVKD.

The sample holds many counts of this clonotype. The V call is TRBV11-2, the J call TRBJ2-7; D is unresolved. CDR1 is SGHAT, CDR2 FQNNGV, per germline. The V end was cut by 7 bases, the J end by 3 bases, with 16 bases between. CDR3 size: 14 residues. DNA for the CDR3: TGTGCCAGCAACTGGGAAGGCGGAGTCTACGAGCAGTACTTC. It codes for CASNWEGGVYEQYF.

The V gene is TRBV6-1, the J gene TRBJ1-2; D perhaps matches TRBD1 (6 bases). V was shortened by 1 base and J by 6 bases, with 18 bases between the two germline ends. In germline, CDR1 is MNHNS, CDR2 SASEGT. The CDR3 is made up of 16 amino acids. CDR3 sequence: CASSEVRGRLVDGYTF. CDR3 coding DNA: TGTGCCAGCAGTGAAGTCCGGGGGCGGTTGGTAGATGGCTACACCTTC.

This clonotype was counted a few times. CDR3: CASSEKGGTGHGASNEQFF. The CDR3 nucleotides are TGTGCCAGCAGTGAGAAAGGGGGGACAGGGCATGGGGCCTCCAATGAGCAGTTCTTC. V usage is TRBV2 and J usage is TRBJ2-1; 9 nucleotides align to TRBD1. The germline V gene encodes CDR1 SNHLY and CDR2 FYNNEI. V dropped 3 bases and J dropped 6; count of bases not matched to a gene: 18. The CDR3 spans 19 residues.

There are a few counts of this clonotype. CDR3 protein: CASSVEVRGKAFF. The CDR3, as DNA: TGTGCCAGCAGCGTAGAAGTCCGGGGGAAGGCTTTCTTT. The chain employs TRBV9 and TRBJ1-1; weak D call: TRBD1 (5 bases). With 0 bases removed from V and 11 bases from J, the gap between germline ends came to 14 bases. The length of the CDR3 is 13 residues. Looked up from germline, CDR1 is SGDLS and CDR2 is YYNGEE.

The DNA for the CDR3 is TGTGCCAGCAGTGAGTACGCAACTAATGAAAAACTGTTTTTT. It yields the protein CASSEYATNEKLFF. This chain connects TRBV12-3 or TRBV12-4 to TRBJ1-4; D is uncertain. Trimming stripped 5 bases from V and 0 bases from J, with 7 bases between. CDR3 length: 14 amino acids.

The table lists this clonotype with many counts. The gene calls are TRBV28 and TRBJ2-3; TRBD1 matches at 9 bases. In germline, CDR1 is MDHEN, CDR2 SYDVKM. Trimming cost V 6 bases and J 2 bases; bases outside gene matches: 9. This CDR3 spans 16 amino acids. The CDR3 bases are TGTGCCAGCAGCCCCACCGGGACAGGGACCACAGATACGCAGTATTTT. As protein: CASSPTGTGTTDTQYF. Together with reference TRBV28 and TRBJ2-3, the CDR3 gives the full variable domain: DVKVTQSSRYLVKRTGEKVFLECVQDMDHENMFWYRQDPGLGLRLIYFSYDVKMKEKGDIPEGYSVSREKKERFSLILESASTNQTSMYLCASSPTGTGTTDTQYFGPGTRLTVL.

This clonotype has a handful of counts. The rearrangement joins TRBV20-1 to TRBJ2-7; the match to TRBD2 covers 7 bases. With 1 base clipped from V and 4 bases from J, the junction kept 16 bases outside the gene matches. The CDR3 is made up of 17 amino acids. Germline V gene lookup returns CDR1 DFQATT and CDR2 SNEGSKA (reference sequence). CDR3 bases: TGCAGTGCTAGAGCCCTTGGACTAGGAAGGGGAGAGTACGAGCAGTACTTC. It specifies CSARALGLGRGEYEQYF.

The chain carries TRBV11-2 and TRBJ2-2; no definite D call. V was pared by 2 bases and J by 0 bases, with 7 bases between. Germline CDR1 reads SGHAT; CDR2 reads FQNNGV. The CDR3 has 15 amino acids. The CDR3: CASSLNWANTGELFF. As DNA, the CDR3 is TGTGCCAGCAGCTTAAACTGGGCGAACACCGGGGAGCTGTTTTTT. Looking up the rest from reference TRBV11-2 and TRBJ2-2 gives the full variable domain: EAGVAQSPRYKIIEKRQSVAFWCNPISGHATLYWYQQILGQGPKLLIQFQNNGVVDDSQLPKDRFSAERLKGVDSTLKIQPAKLEDSAVYLCASSLNWANTGELFFGEGSRLTVL.